One and the same sample provided the 5 T cell receptor beta chains below, sequenced in a study of T cells in Graves' hyperthyroidism and ophthalmopathy. TCR beta CDR3 regions were amplified from RNA. The TCR CDR3 was amplified in a first-round RT-PCR using the HTBI primer set. TCRdb redid the calling of the multiplex PCR reads with MiXCR, one entry per CDR3 protein. The sample has approximately 400,000 distinct CDR3 sequences; 25% are singletons. Sequencing was done on a sample of blood. Source of these receptors: a middle-aged man with Graves' hyperthyroidism.

A few counts support this clonotype. This chain joins TRBV6-1 and TRBJ2-7; D gene uncertain. Germline V gene data show CDR1 as MNHNS and CDR2 as SASEGT. This CDR3 spans 13 amino acids. Trimming left V 5 bases short and J 0 bases short, with 8 bases between. As DNA, the CDR3 is TGTGCCAGCAGTCCAGAGTTCTCCTACGAGCAGTACTTC. This encodes CASSPEFSYEQYF.

This clonotype was recorded at least ten times. This chain uses TRBV27 with TRBJ2-2; TRBD1 or TRBD2 may be the D gene (6 bases each). Per the germline V gene, CDR1 is MNHEY and CDR2 is SMNVEV (reference sequence). CDR3 size: 15 residues. V was shortened by 7 bases and J by 6 bases, with 18 bases between the two germline ends. The CDR3 loop is CASKPLGGGPGELFF. As DNA, the CDR3 is TGTGCCAGCAAACCCCTAGGAGGGGGGCCCGGGGAGCTGTTTTTT.

For this clonotype: A read error is possible here, since a much larger clone lies one base away. The V call is TRBV7-9, the J call TRBJ1-1; D is possibly TRBD1 (6 bases). V lost 5 bases to trimming and J lost 4 bases, with 8 bases between them. Germline lookup yields CDR1 SEHNR and CDR2 FQNEAQ (reference sequence). The CDR3 sequence is 12 residues long. The CDR3 bases are TGTGCCAGCAGCCGGGGGGCCACTGAAGCTTTCTTT. This gives the protein CASSRGATEAFF.

There are a few counts of this clonotype. The rearrangement links TRBV5-1 to TRBJ1-2, with 11 bases aligning to TRBD1. V shed 5 bases and J 1 base; nucleotides not matched to a gene: 10. Germline V lookup: CDR1 SGHRS, CDR2 YFSETQ. The CDR3 loop spans 17 amino acids. CDR3 DNA sequence: TGCGCCAGCAGAGCCTATGGACAGGGGGCCTTTAACTATGGCTACACCTTC. It translates to CASRAYGQGAFNYGYTF.

This clonotype was found many times. The rearrangement joins TRBV3-1 to TRBJ1-1; TRBD1 agrees at 11 bases. The CDR3 covers 14 residues. Germline CDR1 and CDR2: LGHDT and YNNKEL (reference sequence). V gave up 4 bases and J gave up 6 bases; unmatched junction bases: 4. The CDR3 loop is CASSLRDRGAEAFF. CDR3 DNA sequence: TGTGCCAGCAGCCTCCGGGACAGGGGGGCTGAAGCTTTCTTT.